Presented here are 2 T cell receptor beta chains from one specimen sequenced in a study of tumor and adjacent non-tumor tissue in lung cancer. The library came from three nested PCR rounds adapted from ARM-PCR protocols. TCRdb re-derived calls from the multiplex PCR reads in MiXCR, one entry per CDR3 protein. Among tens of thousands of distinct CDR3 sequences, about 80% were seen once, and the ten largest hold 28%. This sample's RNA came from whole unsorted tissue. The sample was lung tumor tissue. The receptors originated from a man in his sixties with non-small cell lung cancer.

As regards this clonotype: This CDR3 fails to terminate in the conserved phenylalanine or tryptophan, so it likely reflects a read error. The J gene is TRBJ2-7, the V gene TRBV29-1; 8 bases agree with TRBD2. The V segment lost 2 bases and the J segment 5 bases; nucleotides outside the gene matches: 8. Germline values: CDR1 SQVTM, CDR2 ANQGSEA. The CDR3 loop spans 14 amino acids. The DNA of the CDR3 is TGCAGCGTTGAATTTAGCGGGACACAAAACGAGCAGTACTCC. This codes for CSVEFSGTQNEQYS.

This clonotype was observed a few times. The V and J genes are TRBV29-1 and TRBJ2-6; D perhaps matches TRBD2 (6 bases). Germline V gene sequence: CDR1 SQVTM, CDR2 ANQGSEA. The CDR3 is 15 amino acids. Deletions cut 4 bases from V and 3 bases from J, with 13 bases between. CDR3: CSVAVGGIGANVLTF. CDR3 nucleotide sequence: TGCAGCGTTGCAGTGGGAGGTATTGGGGCCAACGTCCTGACTTTC.